The 25 T cell receptor beta chains below all came from one sample that was sequenced in a study of blood T cell repertoires in COVID-19. Profiled with immunoSEQ multiplex PCR; TCRdb holds only in-frame clones, not every one. The sample has around 160,000 clones, around 80% seen once. Specimen: peripheral blood. The source of these receptors is a woman older than 75 with acute or convalescent COVID-19.

The chain joins TRBV5-1 to TRBJ1-2; no clear D. CDR3 size: 12 residues. Trimming took 0 bases from V and 3 from J, leaving 3 bases between them. Per germline, CDR1 SGHRS and CDR2 YFSETQ. CDR3 sequence: CASSLADYGYTF. The CDR3 coding sequence is TGCGCCAGCAGCTTGGCGGACTATGGCTACACCTTC.

This clone was counted a single time. CDR3 in DNA: TGTGCCAGCAGCCCAGGGTCCTACAATGAGCAGTTCTTC. Its protein product is CASSPGSYNEQFF. This chain uses TRBV6-6 with TRBJ2-1; D may be TRBD1 (5 bases). Germline CDR1 reads MNHNY; CDR2 reads SVGAGI (reference sequence). This CDR3 contains 13 residues. Trimming stripped 6 bases from V and 1 base from J, with 7 bases between.

This chain links TRBV7-2 with TRBJ1-1; D is possibly TRBD1 (6 bases). Deletions cut 2 bases from V and 0 bases from J, with 7 bases between. From germline, CDR1 is SGHTA and CDR2 FQGNSA. The CDR3 contains 14 residues. CDR3: CASSLRTVNTEAFF. The CDR3 DNA reads as TGTGCCAGCAGCTTACGGACAGTGAACACTGAAGCTTTCTTT.

The rearrangement joins TRBV5-1 to TRBJ2-7; unclear D gene. Germline V gene lookup returns CDR1 SGHRS and CDR2 YFSETQ. The CDR3 contains 16 residues. V was cut by 0 bases and J by 0 bases, with 13 bases left in between. CDR3 residues: CASSLGDTRDSYEQYF. For the CDR3, the DNA is TGCGCCAGCAGCTTGGGAGACACCCGAGACTCCTACGAGCAGTACTTC.

The genes are TRBV29-1 and TRBJ2-2; 8 positions agree with TRBD2. The J segment lost 3 bases and the V segment lost 6 bases, leaving 6 bases of the junction unmatched. The length of the CDR3 is 14 residues. From germline, CDR1 is SQVTM and CDR2 ANQGSEA. The CDR3 spells CSVAVGGDTGELFF. The CDR3 coding sequence is TGCAGCGTCGCAGTCGGGGGGGACACCGGGGAGCTGTTTTTT.

The J gene is TRBJ2-7, the V gene TRBV9, with unresolved D. Germline V lookup: CDR1 SGDLS, CDR2 YYNGEE. CDR3 length: 13 residues. V lost 4 bases and J lost 5, with 13 bases in between. The CDR3 coding sequence is TGTGCCAGCAGCAACCGAGTGGGCCACGAGCAGTACTTC. It is translated as CASSNRVGHEQYF.

This clone was found a few times. The rearrangement uses TRBV6-4 and TRBJ1-5, with TRBD1 identical over 7 bases. With 3 bases clipped from V and 4 bases from J, the junction kept 3 bases outside the gene matches. This CDR3 has 14 residues. Looked up from germline, CDR1 is MRHNA and CDR2 is SNTAGT. The CDR3 DNA follows: TGTGCCAGCAGTGAAGCAGGGGGGAATCAGCCCCAGCATTTT. Amino acid sequence: CASSEAGGNQPQHF.

In this sample, this clone turned up once. The V gene is TRBV4-1, the J gene TRBJ2-5, with no clear D. Germline CDR1 is MGHRA and CDR2 is YSYEKL. This CDR3 contains 14 residues. Between the trimmed V and J ends, which lost 3 bases and 4 bases, there was a span of 12 bases. The CDR3 DNA sequence: TGCGCCAGCAGCCAGTATCCCGGTGGAGAGACCCAGTACTTC. As protein: CASSQYPGGETQYF.

V usage is TRBV4-1 and J usage is TRBJ2-1; D may be TRBD2 (7 bases). The CDR3 extends over 15 amino acids. V was pared by 1 base and J by 6 bases, with 13 bases between. Germline V gene lookup returns CDR1 MGHRA and CDR2 YSYEKL. CDR3 in amino acids: CASSQVSRGANEQFF. Written as DNA, the CDR3 is TGCGCCAGCAGCCAAGTGTCTCGGGGGGCCAATGAGCAGTTCTTC.

The CDR3 protein is CASRRLAGVGELFF. The CDR3 DNA reads TGTGCCAGCAGACGACTAGCGGGAGTCGGGGAGCTGTTTTTT. The V and J genes are TRBV6-4 and TRBJ2-2; 12 bases are a match to TRBD2. Germline CDR1 MRHNA, CDR2 SNTAGT. The V gene end was trimmed by 6 bases and the J gene end by 7 bases; junction bases not matched to a gene: 3. This CDR3 is 14 amino acids long.

This clone has a single count. This chain connects TRBV7-9 to TRBJ2-3; TRBD1 matches at 10 bases. CDR1 is SEHNR and CDR2 is FQNEAQ in the germline V gene (reference sequence). This CDR3 has 16 amino acids. The J segment lost 4 bases and the V segment lost 6 bases, leaving 10 bases of the junction unmatched. The CDR3 loop is CASSWGGTGAADTQYF. CDR3 DNA sequence: TGTGCCAGCAGTTGGGGCGGGACAGGGGCCGCAGATACGCAGTATTTT.

The chain links TRBV19 to TRBJ2-1; 14 nucleotides align to TRBD2. The CDR3 spans 15 residues. With V trimmed by 7 bases and J by 9 bases, 8 bases remained unmatched. Looked up from germline, CDR1 is LNHDA and CDR2 is SQIVND (reference sequence). This CDR3 reads CASTPGLAGAGEQFF. The CDR3 nucleotides read TGTGCCAGTACCCCGGGACTAGCGGGAGCAGGTGAGCAGTTCTTC.

The chain uses TRBV3-1 (or the pseudogene TRBV3-2) and TRBJ2-4; TRBD2 matches 7 bases. The ends lost 4 bases at V and 1 base at J; junction bases unmatched: 7. The CDR3 runs to 16 residues. Germline V gene sequence: CDR1 LGHDT, CDR2 YNNKEL (reference sequence). CDR3 coding DNA: TGTGCCAGCAGCCGCAGCGGGGATCGGGCCAAAAACATTCAGTACTTC. This sequence encodes CASSRSGDRAKNIQYF.

The V and J genes are TRBV5-1 and TRBJ2-7; 14 bases align to TRBD2. V lost 0 bases and J lost 3; bases outside the gene matches: 5. CDR1 and CDR2 (germline): SGHRS, YFSETQ. CDR3 length: 17 residues. The CDR3 spells CASSLGGTSGRFYEQYF. The CDR3 DNA sequence: TGCGCCAGCAGCTTGGGCGGGACTAGCGGGAGATTCTACGAGCAGTACTTC. Combining the CDR3 with reference TRBV5-1 and TRBJ2-7 gives the whole variable domain KAGVTQTPRYLIKTRGQQVTLSCSPISGHRSVSWYQQTPGQGLQFLFEYFSETQRNKGNFPGRFSGRQFSNSRSEMNVSTLELGDSALYLCASSLGGTSGRFYEQYFGPGTRLTVT.

This rearrangement joins TRBV5-4 to TRBJ2-5, with 7 bases that match TRBD1. The V segment lost 4 bases and the J segment 5 bases; nucleotides outside the gene matches: 14. This CDR3 spans 16 amino acids. CDR1 is SGHNT and CDR2 is YYREEE in the germline V gene (reference sequence). The CDR3 loop is CASSIKMTGSLETQYF. Written as DNA, the CDR3 is TGTGCCAGCAGCATAAAAATGACAGGGTCTCTGGAGACCCAGTACTTC.

The gene calls are TRBV5-1 and TRBJ1-6; D perhaps matches TRBD1 (6 bases). The CDR3 loop spans 14 amino acids. Trimming left V 4 bases short and J 7 bases short, with 12 bases between. Germline assignment: CDR1 SGHRS and CDR2 YFSETQ. This chain's CDR3 is CASSTAQGNSPLHF. For the CDR3, the DNA is TGCGCCAGCAGCACGGCCCAGGGGAATTCACCCCTCCACTTT.

The V and J genes are TRBV7-9 and TRBJ2-2, with 8 bases identical to TRBD2. J was trimmed by 7 bases and V by 5 bases; bases with no gene match: 18. The CDR3 runs 18 residues. Germline V lookup: CDR1 SEHNR, CDR2 FQNEAQ (reference sequence). This CDR3 is CASSHSPWLRGAVGELFF. The CDR3 nucleotides are TGTGCCAGCAGCCATTCCCCATGGTTGCGGGGGGCGGTCGGGGAGCTGTTTTTT.

The V and J genes are TRBV29-1 and TRBJ1-1; the match to TRBD1 covers 9 bases. The CDR3 totals 12 residues. V lost 6 bases, J lost 4 bases, and 3 bases stayed unmatched. Germline CDR1 is SQVTM and CDR2 is ANQGSEA. The CDR3 nucleotides read TGCAGCGTGATGGGACAGGGCACTGAAGCTTTCTTT. Encoded protein: CSVMGQGTEAFF.

This clone was observed once. The rearrangement links TRBV7-9 to TRBJ2-1; 9 nucleotides align to TRBD2. Trimming at V came to 5 bases and at J to 6 bases, leaving 2 bases not matched to a gene. Germline CDR1 reads SEHNR; CDR2 reads FQNEAQ (reference sequence). The CDR3 runs to 13 residues. As DNA, the CDR3 is TGTGCCAGCAGCGATAGCGGGGGCAATGAGCAGTTCTTC. The encoded protein is CASSDSGGNEQFF.

The chain couples TRBV10-1 to TRBJ2-3; D is undetermined. The CDR3 totals 13 residues. The V end lost 3 bases, the J end lost 2 bases, and 6 bases lay between the germline ends. Germline V gene data show CDR1 as WNHNN and CDR2 as SYGVQD (reference sequence). CDR3 sequence (DNA): TGCGCCAGCAGTGAACAAAACACAGATACGCAGTATTTT. This gives the protein CASSEQNTDTQYF.

This chain connects TRBV27 to TRBJ2-7; TRBD2 matches at 7 bases. CDR1 is MNHEY, CDR2 SMNVEV, per germline (reference sequence). J gave up 4 bases and V 7 bases, and 10 bases lay outside the gene matches. The CDR3 contains 14 residues. CDR3 in amino acids: CASTGSGAAYEQYF. In DNA, the CDR3 is TGTGCCAGCACGGGAAGCGGGGCTGCTTACGAGCAGTACTTC.

The V call is TRBV2, the J call TRBJ2-1; the match to TRBD2 covers 7 bases. Germline CDR1 SNHLY, CDR2 FYNNEI. The CDR3 sequence is 14 residues long. The V and J ends lost 7 bases and 6 bases, in that order; junction bases with no gene match: 9. In nucleotides, the CDR3 is TGTGCCAGCAACCTCCTAGCGGCCGCCAATGAGCAGTTCTTC. Its protein is CASNLLAAANEQFF.

This chain connects TRBV2 to TRBJ2-3, with TRBD1 identical over 9 bases. Germline V gene lookup returns CDR1 SNHLY and CDR2 FYNNEI. CDR3 size: 15 residues. V shed 6 bases and J 2 bases; nucleotides not matched to a gene: 6. The CDR3 spells CASRRQGVVTDTQYF. The CDR3 DNA reads as TGTGCCAGCAGGAGACAGGGGGTAGTCACAGATACGCAGTATTTT.

V usage is TRBV3-1 (or the pseudogene TRBV3-2) and J usage is TRBJ1-4; tentatively, D is TRBD1 (5 bases). The CDR3 runs 15 residues. CDR1 is LGHDT, CDR2 YNNKEL, per germline (reference sequence). Trimming pared 6 bases from V and 4 bases from J, leaving 15 bases between. CDR3 nucleotide sequence: TGTGCCAGCAGTCCGGGGGGGTCCGATAATGAAAAACTGTTTTTT. Its translation: CASSPGGSDNEKLFF.

The rearrangement uses TRBV3-1 (or the pseudogene TRBV3-2) and TRBJ1-3, with D possibly matching TRBD1 (5 bases). Germline V lookup: CDR1 LGHDT, CDR2 YNNKEL (reference sequence). Trimming took 1 base from V and 0 from J, leaving 10 bases between them. CDR3 length equals 16 residues. This chain's CDR3 is CASSQGGGGSGNTIYF. The CDR3 coding sequence is TGTGCCAGCAGCCAAGGGGGGGGTGGCTCTGGAAACACCATATATTTT.